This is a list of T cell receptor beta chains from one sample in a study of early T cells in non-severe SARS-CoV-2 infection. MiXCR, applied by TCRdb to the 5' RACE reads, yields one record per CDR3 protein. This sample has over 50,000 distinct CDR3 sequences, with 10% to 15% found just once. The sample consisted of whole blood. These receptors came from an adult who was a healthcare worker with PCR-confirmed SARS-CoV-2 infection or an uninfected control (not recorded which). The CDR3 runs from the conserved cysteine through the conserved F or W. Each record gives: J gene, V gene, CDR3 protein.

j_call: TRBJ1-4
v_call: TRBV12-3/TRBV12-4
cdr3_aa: CASSLGQTAVSEKLFF

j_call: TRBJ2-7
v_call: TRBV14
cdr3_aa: CASSQVPYEQYF

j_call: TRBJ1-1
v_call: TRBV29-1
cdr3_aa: CSVAAAGGNTEAFF

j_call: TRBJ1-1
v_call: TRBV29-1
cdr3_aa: CSVGAFALNTEAFF

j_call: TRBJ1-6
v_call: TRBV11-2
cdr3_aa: CASSFDPGGSPLHF

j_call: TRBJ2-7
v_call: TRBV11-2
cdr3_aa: CASSLVGTEAHEQYF

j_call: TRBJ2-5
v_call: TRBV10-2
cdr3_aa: CASRETEQETQYF

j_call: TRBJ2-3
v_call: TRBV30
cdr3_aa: CAWSGIRSTF

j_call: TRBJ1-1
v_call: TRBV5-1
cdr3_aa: CASSFGQGATYTEAFF

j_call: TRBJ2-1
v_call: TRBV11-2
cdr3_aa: CASSGGLAPFF

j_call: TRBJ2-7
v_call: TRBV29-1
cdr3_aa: CSVEDQWRVF

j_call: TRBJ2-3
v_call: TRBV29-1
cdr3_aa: CSVDTDTQYF

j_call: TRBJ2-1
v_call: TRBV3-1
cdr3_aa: CASSGARSTEQFF

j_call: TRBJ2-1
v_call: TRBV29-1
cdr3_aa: CSVEERRTYEQFF

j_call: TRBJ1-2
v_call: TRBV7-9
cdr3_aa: CASSPGTEIYGYTF

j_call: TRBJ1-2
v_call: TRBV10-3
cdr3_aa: CAISESKGDSPSNYGYTF

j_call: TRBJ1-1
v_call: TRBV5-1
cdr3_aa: CASSTDRLNTEAFF

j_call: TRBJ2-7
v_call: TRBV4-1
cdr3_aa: CASSQVFSEGVGHEQYF

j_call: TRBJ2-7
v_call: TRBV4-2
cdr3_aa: CASSQGPLGTGVNEQYF

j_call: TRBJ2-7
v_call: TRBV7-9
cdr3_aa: CASSFVDDEQYF

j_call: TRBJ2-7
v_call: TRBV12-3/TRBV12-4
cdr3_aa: CASSRRDRFPYEQYF

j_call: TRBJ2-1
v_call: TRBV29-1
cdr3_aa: CSVAQGGPNEQFF

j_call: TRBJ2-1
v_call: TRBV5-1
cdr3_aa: CASSLASGGRNEQFF

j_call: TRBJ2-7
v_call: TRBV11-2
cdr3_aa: CASSLQGGYYEQYF

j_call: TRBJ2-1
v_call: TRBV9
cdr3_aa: CASSSWGSEQFF

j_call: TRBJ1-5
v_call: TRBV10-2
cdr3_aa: CASSPTVNQPQHF

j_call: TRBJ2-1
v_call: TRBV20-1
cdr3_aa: CSARDGAGASDEQFF

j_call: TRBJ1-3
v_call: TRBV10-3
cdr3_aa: CATSRGDPWSSLGAGNTIYF

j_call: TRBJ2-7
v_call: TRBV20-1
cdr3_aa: CSATPGRSPSYEQYF

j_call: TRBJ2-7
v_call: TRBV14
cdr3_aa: CASSQDYEQYF

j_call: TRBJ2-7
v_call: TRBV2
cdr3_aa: CASSASVGTSGRALPLRSYEQYF

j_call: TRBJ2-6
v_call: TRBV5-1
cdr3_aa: CASSLVPGANVLTF

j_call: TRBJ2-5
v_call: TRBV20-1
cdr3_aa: CSAAPRGLMETQYF

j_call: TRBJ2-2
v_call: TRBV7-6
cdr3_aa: CASSNRGQVAMNTGELFF

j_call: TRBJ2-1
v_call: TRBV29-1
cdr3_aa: CSVDSGHPYNEQFF

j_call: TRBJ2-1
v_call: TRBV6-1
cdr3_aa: CASTHYGLGPYNEQFF

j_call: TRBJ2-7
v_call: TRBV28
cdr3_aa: CASRSSVAGGAYEQYF

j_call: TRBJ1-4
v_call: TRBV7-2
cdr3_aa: CASSFWTGSEKLFF

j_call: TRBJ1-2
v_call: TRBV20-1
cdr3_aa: CSARNYPHREGYTF

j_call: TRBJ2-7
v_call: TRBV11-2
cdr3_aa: CASSHGAGLSLYEQYF

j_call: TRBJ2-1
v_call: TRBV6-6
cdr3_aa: CASSQTSGANNEQFF

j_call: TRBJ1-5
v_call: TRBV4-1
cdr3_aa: CASSRTGAGNQPQHF